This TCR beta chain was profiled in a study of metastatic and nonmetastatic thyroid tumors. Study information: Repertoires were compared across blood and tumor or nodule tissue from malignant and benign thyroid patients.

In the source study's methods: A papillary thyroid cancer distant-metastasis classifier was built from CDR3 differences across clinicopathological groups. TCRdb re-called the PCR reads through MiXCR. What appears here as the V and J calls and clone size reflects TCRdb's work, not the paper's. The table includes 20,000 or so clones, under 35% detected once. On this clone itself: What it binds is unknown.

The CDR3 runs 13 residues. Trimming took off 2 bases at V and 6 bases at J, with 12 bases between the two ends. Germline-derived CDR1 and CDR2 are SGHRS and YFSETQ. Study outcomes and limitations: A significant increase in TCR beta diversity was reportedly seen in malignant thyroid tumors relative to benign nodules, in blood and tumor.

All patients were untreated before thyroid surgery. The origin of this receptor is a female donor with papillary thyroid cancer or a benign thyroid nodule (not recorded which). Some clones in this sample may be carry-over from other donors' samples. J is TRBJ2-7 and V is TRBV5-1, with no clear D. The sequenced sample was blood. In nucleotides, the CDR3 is TGCGCCAGCAGCTTTACAAGGGTGAGCGAGCAGTACTTC. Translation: CASSFTRVSEQYF.